This T cell receptor beta chain was sequenced during a study of blood T cells in healthy people across ages. The germline gives CDR1 MDHEN, CDR2 SYDVKM. The CDR3 sequence is 14 residues long. Trimming pared 6 bases from V and 2 bases from J, leaving 13 bases between. Each sample yielded at least 5 micrograms of PBMC total RNA. This clonotype has more than one count but fewer than ten. The authors ran a second PCR of about 7 to 11 cycles using a sample-barcoded 5' primer and a J-beta primer mix. From the 5' RACE reads, TCRdb called clonotypes with MiXCR, one entry per CDR3 protein. The profile covers about 560,000 distinct CDR3 sequences, with over 25% appearing a single time and 3% to 4% taken by the ten largest. The data also belong to a second study, concerning T cells of mothers and their children. From that study: The yield was over 8.5 million TCR beta CDR3 reads from each mother and around 3.3 million from each child. Biologically related mothers and children overlapped slightly more than unrelated pairs, a non-significant difference.

The chain links TRBV28 to TRBJ2-5; D gene uncertain. The clonotype originates from a boy between 2 and 10 years old in good health. The sample was blood. The CDR3 DNA follows: TGTGCCAGCAGACCGTTCTTACGGCAAGAGACCCAGTACTTC. This encodes CASRPFLRQETQYF.